Below are 20 T cell receptor beta chains sequenced from a single sample in a study of T-cell memory formation after mild COVID-19. One entry per CDR3 protein results from TCRdb running MiXCR on the 5' RACE reads. The sample has 350,000 to 500,000 distinct CDR3 sequences; 23% are singletons. Sequenced material: PBMCs or a T cell subset sorted from them (not recorded which). The receptor set was obtained from an adult woman who had mild COVID-19 (a few samples of this study predate the infection). Cell type and time point are not known.

This clonotype has just a few counts. The chain links TRBV7-9 to TRBJ1-3; 7 nucleotides align to TRBD1. The CDR3 contains 15 residues. The J segment lost 0 bases and the V segment lost 7 bases, leaving 6 bases of the junction unmatched. CDR1 is SEHNR and CDR2 is FQNEAQ in the germline V gene (reference sequence). Written as DNA, the CDR3 is TGTGCCAGCATGTCAAGGACAGGCTCTGGAAACACCATATATTTT. This sequence encodes CASMSRTGSGNTIYF. The full variable domain, completed using reference TRBV7-9 and TRBJ1-3, is DTGVSQNPRHKITKRGQNVTFRCDPISEHNRLYWYRQTLGQGPEFLTYFQNEAQLEKSRLLSDRFSAERPKGSFSTLEIQRTEQGDSAMYLCASMSRTGSGNTIYFGEGSWLTVV.

A few counts support this clonotype. This chain links TRBV9 with TRBJ2-3, with D perhaps TRBD2 (7 bases). The CDR3 sequence is 17 residues long. Germline loops: CDR1 SGDLS, CDR2 YYNGEE. Between the trimmed V and J ends, which lost 4 bases and 1 base, there was a span of 19 bases. CDR3 DNA sequence: TGTGCCAGCAGCCCCGTCGGGGGGCTACGGGGCACAGATACGCAGTATTTT. Translated, it gives CASSPVGGLRGTDTQYF. The whole variable domain, filled in from reference TRBV9 and TRBJ2-3, reads DSGVTQTPKHLITATGQRVTLRCSPRSGDLSVYWYQQSLDQGLQFLIQYYNGEERAKGNILERFSAQQFPDLHSELNLSSLELGDSALYFCASSPVGGLRGTDTQYFGPGTRLTVL.

This clonotype was found a few times. The chain links TRBV12-3 or TRBV12-4 to TRBJ2-1; 9 positions agree with TRBD2. V shed 5 bases, J shed 5 bases, and the junction held 7 bases outside the gene matches. This CDR3 is built from 15 residues. The CDR3 DNA is TGTGCCAGCAGTAATAGCGGGAGCCAAAACAATGAGCAGTTCTTC. Translation: CASSNSGSQNNEQFF.

V usage is TRBV19 and J usage is TRBJ2-5, with TRBD2 as a possible D gene (5 bases). Germline V lookup: CDR1 LNHDA, CDR2 SQIVND (reference sequence). The CDR3 totals 15 residues. Trimming shortened V by 7 bases and J by 1 base, and 16 bases separated the two germline ends. CDR3 nucleotide sequence: TGTGCCAGTACCGGCTCGCCAGCGGTCCAAGAGACCCAGTACTTC. The encoded protein is CASTGSPAVQETQYF.

V and J are TRBV20-1 and TRBJ1-1, with 7 bases that match TRBD1. Per the germline V gene, CDR1 is DFQATT and CDR2 is SNEGSKA (reference sequence). The CDR3 consists of 15 residues. J lost 4 bases, V lost 1 base, and 9 bases had no gene match. The CDR3 reads CSARGPGQRFTEAFF. The CDR3, as DNA: TGCAGTGCTAGAGGGCCGGGACAGCGTTTCACTGAAGCTTTCTTT.

This clonotype was seen a few times. V usage is TRBV6-1 and J usage is TRBJ2-7; the match to TRBD2 covers 9 bases. With V trimmed by 7 bases and J by 3 bases, 10 bases remained unmatched. Germline CDR1 MNHNS, CDR2 SASEGT. The CDR3 has 15 residues. The CDR3 region is CASKGSLAGHYEQYF. As DNA, the CDR3 is TGTGCCAGCAAGGGTTCACTAGCGGGCCACTACGAGCAGTACTTC.

This clonotype showed up just a few times. The rearrangement links TRBV6-1 to TRBJ2-7, with D perhaps being TRBD1 or TRBD2 (5 bases each). The V end lost 5 bases, the J end lost 4 bases, and 12 bases lay between the germline ends. From germline, CDR1 is MNHNS and CDR2 SASEGT. This CDR3 is 13 amino acids long. CDR3 in amino acids: CASSRGPQYEQYF. CDR3 coding DNA: TGTGCCAGCAGTAGGGGACCGCAGTACGAGCAGTACTTC.

With regard to this clonotype: The junction shows a germline mismatch at one end, possibly a read error. CDR3 sequence (DNA): TGTGCCAGCTCACCACCCATAGCCGGGGGAGCCGCAGATAAGCAGTATTTT. Translated, it gives CASSPPIAGGAADKQYF. This chain connects TRBV18 to TRBJ2-3; D perhaps matches TRBD2 (6 bases). Germline V gives CDR1 KGHSH, CDR2 LQKENI. The CDR3 contains 17 residues. The variable domain in full, completed from reference TRBV18 and TRBJ2-3, reads NAGVMQNPRHLVRRRGQEARLRCSPMKGHSHVYWYRQLPEEGLKFMVYLQKENIIDESGMPKERFSAEFPKEGPSILRIQQVVRGDSAAYFCASSPPIAGGAADKQYFGPGTRLTVL.

This rearrangement joins TRBV23-1 to TRBJ2-1; 10 positions match TRBD2. TRBV23-1 falls under the ORF class, with uncertain function. The CDR3 totals 15 residues. The trim removed 2 bases at V and 7 bases at J, leaving 5 bases unmatched. CDR3 DNA sequence: TGCGCCAGCAGTCAAGCTAGCGGGGGAGGAAATGAGCAGTTCTTC. Amino acids: CASSQASGGGNEQFF.

The V gene is TRBV20-1, the J gene TRBJ2-7; 8 bases fit TRBD1. V was clipped by 5 bases and J by 0 bases; unmatched bases: 15. The germline V gene has CDR1 DFQATT and CDR2 SNEGSKA (reference sequence). The CDR3 spans 17 residues. The CDR3 spells CSASGGQGRTSSYEQYF. CDR3 nucleotides: TGCAGTGCTTCAGGTGGACAGGGCCGAACAAGCTCCTACGAGCAGTACTTC.

V usage is TRBV5-1 and J usage is TRBJ1-5; 9 bases line up with TRBD1. J gave up 4 bases and V 0 bases, and 2 bases lay outside the gene matches. There are 15 residues in the CDR3. Looked up from germline, CDR1 is SGHRS and CDR2 is YFSETQ. CDR3 DNA sequence: TGCGCCAGCAGCTTGGGACAGGGGGAAAATCAGCCCCAGCATTTT. It specifies CASSLGQGENQPQHF.

This clonotype was detected only a few times. J is TRBJ2-3 and V is TRBV27; D unresolved. CDR3 length: 13 residues. CDR1 is MNHEY, CDR2 SMNVEV, per germline (reference sequence). The V gene lost 4 bases and the J gene lost 2 bases, with 7 bases spanning the gap. The CDR3 here is CASSYPNTDTQYF. In DNA form, the CDR3 reads TGTGCCAGCAGTTATCCAAACACAGATACGCAGTATTTT.

This clonotype was detected only a few times. The rearrangement links TRBV7-2 to TRBJ2-5, with 7 bases lining up with TRBD1. V lost 2 bases to trimming and J lost 4 bases; unmatched junction nucleotides: 7. CDR1 and CDR2 from the germline V gene are SGHTA and FQGNSA. There are 15 residues in the CDR3. The CDR3 DNA is TGTGCCAGCAGCTTAAACAGGGGAAGCGGAGAGACCCAGTACTTC. This codes for CASSLNRGSGETQYF.

The table lists this clonotype with a few counts. CDR3 residues: CASSPRFSSYNEQFF. The CDR3 region has the DNA TGTGCCAGCAGTCCTCGGTTCAGCTCCTACAATGAGCAGTTCTTC. The chain combines TRBV6-5 with TRBJ2-1; D call uncertain. The V gene lost 5 bases and the J gene lost 0 bases, with 11 bases spanning the gap. The V gene's germline CDR1 is MNHEY and CDR2 SVGAGI. The CDR3 has 15 residues.

The chain joins TRBV12-3 or TRBV12-4 to TRBJ2-1, with 9 positions matching TRBD2. J lost 4 bases, V lost 4 bases, and 8 bases had no gene match. The CDR3 contains 16 residues. CDR3 sequence (DNA): TGTGCCAGCAGTTCACTTAGCGGGAGATCTTACAATGAGCAGTTCTTC. Translation: CASSSLSGRSYNEQFF.

The rearrangement links TRBV4-1 to TRBJ1-4; a weak D match, TRBD1 (6 bases). V lost 0 bases to trimming and J lost 8 bases, with 10 bases between them. Germline CDR1 MGHRA, CDR2 YSYEKL. The CDR3 totals 14 residues. This CDR3 reads CASSQDVRGEKLFF. Here the CDR3 DNA reads TGCGCCAGCAGCCAAGATGTCAGGGGAGAAAAACTGTTTTTT.

This clonotype was observed a handful of times. The chain recombines TRBV11-2 with TRBJ2-3; D uncertain. The CDR3 runs to 15 residues. Per the germline V gene, CDR1 is SGHAT and CDR2 is FQNNGV. V dropped 1 base and J dropped 2 bases, with 10 bases sitting between them. The CDR3 DNA is TGTGCCAGCAGCTTAGTAACAGACCTCACAGATACGCAGTATTTT. It specifies CASSLVTDLTDTQYF.

The genes are TRBV12-3 or TRBV12-4 and TRBJ1-2, with a tentative D call TRBD1 (6 bases). V was shortened by 7 bases and J by 3 bases, with 15 bases between the two germline ends. The CDR3 length is 14 residues. The CDR3, as DNA: TGTGCCAGCACTTCGGGGGGGCTATACTATGGCTACACCTTC. Translating gives CASTSGGLYYGYTF.

The chain recombines TRBV5-1 with TRBJ1-6; 7 bases fit TRBD1. The CDR3 contains 15 residues. In germline, CDR1 is SGHRS, CDR2 YFSETQ. The trim removed 8 bases at V and 6 bases at J, leaving 11 bases unmatched. CDR3 sequence reads: CARISRDSFNSPLHF. The CDR3 DNA is TGCGCCAGAATATCCCGGGACAGTTTTAATTCACCCCTCCACTTT.

The V gene is TRBV5-1, the J gene TRBJ1-1; no reliable D call. V dropped 2 bases and J dropped 4 bases, with 15 bases sitting between them. Germline V gene lookup returns CDR1 SGHRS and CDR2 YFSETQ. The CDR3 has 15 residues. The CDR3 DNA reads as TGCGCCAGCAGCTTAACGACGGCTGTTGGCACTGAAGCTTTCTTT. Amino acid sequence: CASSLTTAVGTEAFF.